This paragraph reports one TCR beta chain. Its antigen is not identified. The sample comes from a study of stem cell transplantation in POMP-related autoinflammatory disease. Broader study findings: In patients with PRAID, every analyzed T-cell subset tended to show lower diversity and higher clonality. Fewer unique TRB V-J gene pairings were identified in patients with PRAID.

Sequencing used immunoSEQ multiplex PCR; TCRdb keeps in-frame clones, though not all of them. The sample yields 68,000 or so clones, roughly 93% seen once. The sequences come from CD4+ T cells from PBMCs, collected after stem cell transplantation. The sequence derives from a human patient with POMP-related autoinflammation and immune dysregulation (PRAID). Among the T cells, some may be from the graft donor.

CDR3: CASSQVAQPLHF. As DNA, the CDR3 is TGTGCCAGCAGCCAAGTCGCTCAGCCCCTCCACTTT. The chain carries TRBV3-1 (or the pseudogene TRBV3-2) and TRBJ1-6; no clear D. The V and J ends lost 1 base and 13 bases respectively, with 8 bases between them. This CDR3 contains 12 residues. The germline gives CDR1 LGHDT, CDR2 YNNKEL (reference sequence).